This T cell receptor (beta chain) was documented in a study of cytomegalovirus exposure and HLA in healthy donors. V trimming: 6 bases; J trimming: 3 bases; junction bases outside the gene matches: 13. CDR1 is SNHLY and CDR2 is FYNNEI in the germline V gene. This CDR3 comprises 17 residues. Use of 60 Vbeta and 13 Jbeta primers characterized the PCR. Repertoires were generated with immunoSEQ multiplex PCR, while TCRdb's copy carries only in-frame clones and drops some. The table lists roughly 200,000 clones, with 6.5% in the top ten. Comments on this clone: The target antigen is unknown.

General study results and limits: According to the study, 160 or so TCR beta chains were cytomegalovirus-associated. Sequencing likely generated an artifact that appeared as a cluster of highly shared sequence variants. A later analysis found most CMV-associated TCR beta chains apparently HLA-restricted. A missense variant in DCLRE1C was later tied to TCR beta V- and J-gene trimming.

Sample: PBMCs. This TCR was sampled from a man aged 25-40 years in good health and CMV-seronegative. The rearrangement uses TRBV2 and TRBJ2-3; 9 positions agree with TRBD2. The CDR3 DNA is TGTGCCAGCAGGAAGTTAGCGGGAGCTTTCAGTACAGATACGCAGTATTTT. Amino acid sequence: CASRKLAGAFSTDTQYF.